This TCR beta chain was found in a study of blood T cell repertoires in COVID-19. This CDR3 has 14 residues. Germline V CDR1 and CDR2: KGHSH, LQKENI. Trimming cost V 3 bases and J 4 bases; bases outside gene matches: 4. Sequenced by immunoSEQ multiplex PCR; TCRdb stores in-frame clones only, minus some. The table has about 100,000 clones, 75% to 95% seen once. The origin of this receptor is a man between 18 and 29 years old with acute or convalescent COVID-19. The specimen was peripheral blood. The rearrangement joins TRBV18 to TRBJ2-3, with 7 bases lining up with TRBD2. CDR3 region: CASSPGREADTQYF. The CDR3 DNA sequence: TGTGCCAGCTCACCGGGACGGGAGGCAGATACGCAGTATTTT.